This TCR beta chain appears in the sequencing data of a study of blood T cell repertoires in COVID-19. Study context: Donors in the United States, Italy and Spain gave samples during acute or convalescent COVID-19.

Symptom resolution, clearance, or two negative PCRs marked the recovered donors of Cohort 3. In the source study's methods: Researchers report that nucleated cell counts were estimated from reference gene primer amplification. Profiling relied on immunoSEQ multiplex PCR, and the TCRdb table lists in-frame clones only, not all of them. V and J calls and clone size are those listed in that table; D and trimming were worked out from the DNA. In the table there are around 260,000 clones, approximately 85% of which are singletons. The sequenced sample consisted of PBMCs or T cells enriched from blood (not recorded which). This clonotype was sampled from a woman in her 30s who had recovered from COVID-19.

Here the CDR3 DNA reads TGTGCCAGCAGTTTCTCCAGGGACACTGAAGCTTTCTTT. This encodes CASSFSRDTEAFF. The genes are TRBV6-5 and TRBJ1-1; D might be TRBD1 (5 bases). The CDR3 consists of 13 residues. V was pared by 4 bases and J by 3 bases, with 9 bases between. Germline V gives CDR1 MNHEY, CDR2 SVGAGI.